This T cell receptor beta chain was profiled in a study of blood T cell repertoires in COVID-19. In the study's own analysis: For nucleated cells, counts were estimated from reference gene primer amplification. TCRdb keeps only in-frame clones here, not all; method: immunoSEQ multiplex PCR. V and J calls and clone size are given by that table; D and trimming were obtained from the DNA. The sample contains over 200,000 clones, 80% to 90% of which appear only once. This clone was seen a single time. This CDR3 contains 14 residues. The junction had 3 bases not matched to a gene; V was cut back by 7 bases and J by 1 base. CDR1 and CDR2 from the germline V gene are SGHAT and FQDESV (reference sequence). This study enrolled people aged 18 to 89 from about 24 US geographic areas.

The chain has TRBV11-1 and TRBJ2-3, with TRBD1 matching 9 bases. This TCR was recovered from a man between 18 and 29 years old who had recovered from COVID-19. Source material: PBMCs or T cells enriched from blood (not recorded which). The chain's CDR3 is CASTRTGGTDTQYF. CDR3 bases: TGTGCCAGCACCCGGACAGGGGGCACAGATACGCAGTATTTT.